The 8 T cell receptor beta chains below come from one sample, sequenced in a study of blood T cell repertoires in COVID-19. Assay used: immunoSEQ multiplex PCR; TCRdb lists only in-frame clones, some missing. Among around 15,000 clones listed, around 90% were seen once. The sequenced material came from peripheral blood. The origin of the receptors is a man aged 55 to 70 with active COVID-19.

The CDR3 sequence: CASSLAQYNEKLFF. The CDR3 DNA follows: TGTGCCAGCAGCTTGGCTCAGTATAATGAAAAACTGTTTTTT. The chain employs TRBV5-4 and TRBJ1-4; D gene ambiguous. The CDR3 length is 14 residues. CDR1 is SGHNT and CDR2 is YYREEE in the germline V gene (reference sequence). Deletions cut 0 bases from V and 4 bases from J, with 7 bases between.

The count of this clone is one. The chain combines TRBV15 with TRBJ2-1; 10 nucleotides align to TRBD1. Germline V gives CDR1 LNHNV, CDR2 YYDKDF (reference sequence). Trimming removed 0 bases from V and 8 bases from J; junction bases left unmatched: 7. There are 16 residues in the CDR3. Here the CDR3 reads CATSREGGTGVYEQFF. CDR3 DNA: TGTGCCACCAGCAGAGAAGGGGGGACAGGGGTCTATGAGCAGTTCTTC.

This chain connects TRBV5-3 to TRBJ1-3; perhaps TRBD1 as D (6 bases). TRBV5-3 is an ORF for which the function is uncertain. The CDR3 consists of 16 residues. V was cut by 0 bases and J by 0 bases, with 10 bases left in between. CDR3 loop: CARSLDGRGSGNTIYF. In DNA form, the CDR3 reads TGTGCCAGAAGCTTGGACGGCAGGGGCTCTGGAAACACCATATATTTT.

The rearrangement uses TRBV15 and TRBJ2-1, with a weak D call TRBD2 (7 bases). Trimming took 1 base from V and 6 from J, leaving 16 bases between them. The CDR3 has 16 amino acids. The V gene's germline CDR1 is LNHNV and CDR2 YYDKDF (reference sequence). DNA of the CDR3: TGTGCCACCAGCAGAGCTAGGGGGGGGCTTATCAATGAGCAGTTCTTC. It encodes CATSRARGGLINEQFF.

This rearrangement joins TRBV24-1 to TRBJ2-5; 10 bases align to TRBD2. Germline trimming cut 4 bases from V and 5 bases from J; bases unmatched to any gene: 12. The CDR3 has 17 residues. Germline V gene sequence: CDR1 KGHDR, CDR2 SFDVKD. The CDR3 protein is CATSEPTIAGGWETQYF. In nucleotides, the CDR3 is TGTGCCACCAGTGAGCCCACTATAGCGGGGGGCTGGGAGACCCAGTACTTC.

CDR3: CASSPETMGGAFF. The CDR3 nucleotides read TGTGCCAGCAGCCCAGAAACGATGGGGGGGGCTTTCTTT. The chain links TRBV14 to TRBJ1-1; perhaps TRBD1 as D (5 bases). This CDR3 contains 13 residues. Trimming stripped 4 bases from V and 11 bases from J, with 17 bases between. Germline V gene sequence: CDR1 SGHDN, CDR2 FVKESK.

The sample holds a few counts of this clone. The V and J genes are TRBV10-2 and TRBJ1-5; 7 bases align to TRBD1. The junction had 5 bases not matched to a gene; V was cut back by 5 bases and J by 4 bases. The CDR3 is 14 residues long. Germline CDR1 reads WSHSY; CDR2 reads SAAADI. CDR3 region: CASSREGANQPQHF. The CDR3 nucleotides read TGCGCCAGCAGTCGTGAGGGGGCTAATCAGCCCCAGCATTTT.

This chain links TRBV5-4 with TRBJ2-3; D unclear. The CDR3 length is 12 residues. Trimming cost V 4 bases and J 0 bases, with 3 bases left between them. Germline lookup yields CDR1 SGHNT and CDR2 YYREEE (reference sequence). This CDR3 is CASSLSTDTQYF. The DNA for the CDR3 is TGTGCCAGCAGCCTGAGCACAGATACGCAGTATTTT.